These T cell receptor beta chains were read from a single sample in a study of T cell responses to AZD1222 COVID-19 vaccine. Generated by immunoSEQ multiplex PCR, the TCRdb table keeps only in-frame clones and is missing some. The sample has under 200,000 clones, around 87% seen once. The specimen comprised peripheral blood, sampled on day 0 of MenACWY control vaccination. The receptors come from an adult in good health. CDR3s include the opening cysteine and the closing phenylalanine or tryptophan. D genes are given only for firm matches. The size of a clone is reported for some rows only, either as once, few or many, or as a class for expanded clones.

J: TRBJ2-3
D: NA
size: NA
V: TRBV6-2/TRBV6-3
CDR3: CASSGSSDTQYF
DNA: TGTGCCAGCAGTGGATCATCAGATACGCAGTATTTT

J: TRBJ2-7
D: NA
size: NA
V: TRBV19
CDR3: CASSIGAFDSYEQYF
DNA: TGTGCCAGTAGTATTGGGGCCTTCGACTCCTACGAGCAGTACTTC

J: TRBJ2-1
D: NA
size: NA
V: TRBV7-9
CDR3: CASSPKRGPSYNEQFF
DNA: TGTGCCAGCAGCCCCAAACGGGGGCCCTCCTACAATGAGCAGTTCTTC

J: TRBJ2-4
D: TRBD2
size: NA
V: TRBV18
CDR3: CASSQGTSGSGDIQYF
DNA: TGTGCCAGCTCACAAGGGACTAGCGGGAGTGGGGACATTCAGTACTTC

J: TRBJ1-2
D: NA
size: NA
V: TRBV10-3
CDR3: CAITGGGGGYTF
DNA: TGTGCCATCACCGGCGGGGGCGGGGGCTACACCTTC

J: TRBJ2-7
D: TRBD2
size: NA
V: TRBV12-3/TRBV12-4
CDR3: CASSPGEGEQYF
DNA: TGTGCCAGCAGCCCCGGGGAGGGGGAGCAGTACTTC

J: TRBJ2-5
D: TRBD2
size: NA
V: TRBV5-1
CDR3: CASSPESSGGGETQYF
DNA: TGCGCCAGCAGCCCCGAGTCTAGCGGGGGGGGAGAGACCCAGTACTTC

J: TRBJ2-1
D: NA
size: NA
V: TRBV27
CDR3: CASRKGRWGNEQFF
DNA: TGTGCCAGCAGGAAGGGGAGGTGGGGCAATGAGCAGTTCTTC

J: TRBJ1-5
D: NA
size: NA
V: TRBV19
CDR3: CASSTTGRLSNQPQHF
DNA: TGTGCCAGTAGTACCACAGGGAGACTTAGCAATCAGCCCCAGCATTTT

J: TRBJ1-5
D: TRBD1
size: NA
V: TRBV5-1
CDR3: CASSPNAGGNQPQHF
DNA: TGCGCCAGCAGCCCGAACGCAGGGGGGAATCAACCCCAGCATTTT

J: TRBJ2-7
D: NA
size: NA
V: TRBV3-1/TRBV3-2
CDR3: CASSHGAPGWGSYEQYF
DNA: TGTGCCAGCAGCCACGGGGCCCCCGGGTGGGGATCCTACGAGCAGTACTTC

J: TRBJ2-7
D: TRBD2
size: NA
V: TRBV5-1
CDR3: CASSFERDYEQYF
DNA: TGCGCCAGCAGCTTTGAGCGGGATTACGAGCAGTACTTC

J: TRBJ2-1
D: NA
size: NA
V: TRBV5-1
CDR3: CASRTGTSANNEQFF
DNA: TGCGCCAGCAGAACCGGGACGTCCGCTAACAATGAGCAGTTCTTC

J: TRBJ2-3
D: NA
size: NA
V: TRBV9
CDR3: CASSAFFNTDTQYF
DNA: TGTGCCAGCAGCGCATTCTTCAACACAGATACGCAGTATTTT

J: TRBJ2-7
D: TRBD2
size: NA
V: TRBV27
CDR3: CASCDPPHGGVSYEQYF
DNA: TGTGCCAGCTGCGACCCTCCTCACGGGGGGGTCTCCTACGAGCAGTACTTC

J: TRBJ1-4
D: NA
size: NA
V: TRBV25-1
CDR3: CASSGWDRANEKLFF
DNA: TGTGCCAGCAGTGGATGGGACCGGGCGAATGAAAAACTGTTTTTT

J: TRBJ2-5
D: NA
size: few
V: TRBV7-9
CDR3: CASSLEGTQETQYF
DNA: TGTGCCAGCAGCTTAGAAGGGACCCAAGAGACCCAGTACTTC

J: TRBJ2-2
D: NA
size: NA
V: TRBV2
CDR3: CASRSPNTGELFF
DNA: TGTGCCAGCAGGAGTCCGAACACCGGGGAGCTGTTTTTT

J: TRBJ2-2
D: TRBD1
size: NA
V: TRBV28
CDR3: CASSSGQVNTGELFF
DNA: TGTGCCAGCAGTTCGGGACAGGTGAACACCGGGGAGCTGTTTTTT

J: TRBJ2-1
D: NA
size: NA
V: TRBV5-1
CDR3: CASSFTGEQFF
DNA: TGCGCCAGCAGCTTTACCGGGGAGCAGTTCTTC

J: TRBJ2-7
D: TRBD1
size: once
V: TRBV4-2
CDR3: CASSQVATGPYEQYF
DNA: TGTGCCAGCAGCCAAGTGGCGACAGGGCCGTACGAGCAGTACTTC

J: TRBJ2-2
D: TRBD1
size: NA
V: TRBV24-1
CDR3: CATSDFLGGQGTAGELFF
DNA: TGTGCCACCAGTGATTTCCTGGGGGGACAGGGGACCGCCGGGGAGCTGTTTTTT

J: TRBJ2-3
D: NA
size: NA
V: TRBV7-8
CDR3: CASSPSPFGITDTQYF
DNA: TGTGCCAGCAGCCCCAGCCCGTTCGGAATCACAGATACGCAGTATTTT

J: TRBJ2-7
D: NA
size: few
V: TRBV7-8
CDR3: CASSLGGQTYEQYF
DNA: TGTGCCAGCAGCTTAGGGGGGCAAACCTACGAGCAGTACTTC

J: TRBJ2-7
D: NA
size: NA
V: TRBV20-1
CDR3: CSASGLGYEQYF
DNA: TGCAGTGCTAGTGGGCTCGGGTACGAGCAGTACTTC

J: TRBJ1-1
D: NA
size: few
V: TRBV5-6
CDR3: CASSLVGIQNTEAFF
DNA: TGTGCCAGCAGCTTGGTCGGGATTCAGAACACTGAAGCTTTCTTT

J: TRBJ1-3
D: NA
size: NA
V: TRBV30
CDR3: CAWAPGPSSGNTIYF
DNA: TGTGCCTGGGCACCGGGACCGAGCTCTGGAAACACCATATATTTT

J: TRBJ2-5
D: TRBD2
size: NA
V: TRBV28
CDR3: CASSPPGAGGETQYF
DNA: TGTGCCAGCAGTCCCCCGGGAGCGGGGGGAGAGACCCAGTACTTC

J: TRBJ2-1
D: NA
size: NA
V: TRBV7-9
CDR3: CASSLGTGLRAEQFF
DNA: TGTGCCAGCAGCTTGGGGACTGGACTCAGGGCTGAGCAGTTCTTC

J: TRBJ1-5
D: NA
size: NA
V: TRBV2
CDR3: CASSRTSSNQPQHF
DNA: TGTGCCAGCAGTAGGACAAGTAGCAATCAGCCCCAGCATTTT

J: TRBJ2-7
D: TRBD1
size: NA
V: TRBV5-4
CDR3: CASSRGQGSYEQYF
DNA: TGTGCCAGCAGCCGCGGACAGGGGTCCTACGAGCAGTACTTC

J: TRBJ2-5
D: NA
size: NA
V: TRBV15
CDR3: CATSHAGAGEETQYF
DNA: TGTGCCACCAGTCACGCCGGGGCAGGGGAAGAGACCCAGTACTTC

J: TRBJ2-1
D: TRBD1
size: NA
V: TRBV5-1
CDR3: CASSLGGTEIYNEQFF
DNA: TGCGCCAGCAGCTTGGGGGGGACAGAAATTTACAATGAGCAGTTCTTC

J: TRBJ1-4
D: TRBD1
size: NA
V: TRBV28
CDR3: CASRTTGTAATNEKLFF
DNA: TGTGCCAGCAGGACGACAGGGACGGCCGCAACTAATGAAAAACTGTTTTTT

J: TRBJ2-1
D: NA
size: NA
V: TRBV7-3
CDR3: CASSLSGSKGIYNEQFF
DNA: TGTGCCAGCAGCTTAAGTGGTAGCAAGGGCATCTACAATGAGCAGTTCTTC

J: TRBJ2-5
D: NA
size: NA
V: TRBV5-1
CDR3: CASSLGQDPQETQYF
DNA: TGCGCCAGCAGCTTGGGGCAGGACCCCCAAGAGACCCAGTACTTC

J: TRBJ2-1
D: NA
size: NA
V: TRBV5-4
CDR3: CASSLANNEQFF
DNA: TGTGCCAGCAGCTTGGCAAACAATGAGCAGTTCTTC

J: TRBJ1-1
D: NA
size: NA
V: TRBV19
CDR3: CASTEGERNTEAFF
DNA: TGTGCCAGTACGGAAGGTGAACGGAACACTGAAGCTTTCTTT

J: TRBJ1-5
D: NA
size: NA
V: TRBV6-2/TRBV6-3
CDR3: CASSYGQDSNQPQHF
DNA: TGTGCCAGCAGTTACGGACAAGATAGCAATCAGCCCCAGCATTTT

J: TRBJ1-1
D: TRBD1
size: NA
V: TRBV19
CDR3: CASDPTGGGLTEAFF
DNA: TGTGCCAGCGACCCGACTGGAGGGGGCTTGACTGAAGCTTTCTTT

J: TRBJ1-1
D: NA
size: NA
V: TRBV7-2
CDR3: CASSQDSVPEAFF
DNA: TGTGCCAGCAGCCAGGACAGTGTGCCTGAAGCTTTCTTT

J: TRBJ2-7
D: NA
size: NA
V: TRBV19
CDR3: CASRTLGTPVSSYEQYF
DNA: TGTGCCAGTAGAACTCTGGGGACTCCCGTGAGCTCCTACGAGCAGTACTTC

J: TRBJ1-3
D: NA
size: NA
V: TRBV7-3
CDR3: CASSLGGDSGNTIYF
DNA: TGTGCCAGCAGCTTAGGGGGAGACTCTGGAAACACCATATATTTT

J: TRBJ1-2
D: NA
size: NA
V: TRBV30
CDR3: CAWTLSEGSKYGYTF
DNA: TGTGCCTGGACCCTGTCGGAGGGAAGTAAATATGGCTACACCTTC

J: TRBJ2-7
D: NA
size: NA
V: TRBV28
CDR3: CASSSSGVQYF
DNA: TGTGCCAGCAGTTCATCGGGAGTGCAGTACTTC

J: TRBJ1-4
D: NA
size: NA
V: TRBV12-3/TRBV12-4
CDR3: CASSLFREKLFF
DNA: TGTGCCAGCAGTTTATTTCGAGAAAAACTGTTTTTT

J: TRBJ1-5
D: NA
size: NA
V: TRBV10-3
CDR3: CAISETRQAGQPQHF
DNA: TGTGCCATCAGTGAGACCCGACAGGCGGGCCAGCCCCAGCATTTT

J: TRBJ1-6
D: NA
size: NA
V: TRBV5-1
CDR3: CASSRTQGDGSPLHF
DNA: TGCGCCAGCAGCCGAACCCAGGGAGACGGTTCACCCCTCCACTTT

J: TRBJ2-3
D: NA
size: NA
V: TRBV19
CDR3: CASSVLPGGKTDTQYF
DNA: TGTGCCAGTAGTGTCCTACCGGGGGGCAAGACAGATACGCAGTATTTT

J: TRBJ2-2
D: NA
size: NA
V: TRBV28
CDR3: CATPSDKGTNTGELFF
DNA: TGTGCCACCCCCTCGGATAAAGGGACGAACACCGGGGAGCTGTTTTTT

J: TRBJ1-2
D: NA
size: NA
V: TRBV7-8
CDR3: CASSLADLYGYTF
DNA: TGTGCCAGCAGCTTAGCAGACTTGTACGGCTACACCTTC

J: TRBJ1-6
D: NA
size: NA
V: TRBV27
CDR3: CASTRSMRGSRSYNSPLHF
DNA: TGTGCCAGCACCCGCTCGATGAGGGGGAGTCGCTCCTATAATTCACCCCTCCACTTT

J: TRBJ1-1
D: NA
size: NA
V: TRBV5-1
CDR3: CASIGQTFMNTEAFF
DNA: TGCGCCAGCATCGGACAGACTTTCATGAACACTGAAGCTTTCTTT

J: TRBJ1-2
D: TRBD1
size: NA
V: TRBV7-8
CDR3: CASSRQGLGANYGYTF
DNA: TGTGCCAGCAGCCGACAGGGATTAGGGGCTAACTATGGCTACACCTTC

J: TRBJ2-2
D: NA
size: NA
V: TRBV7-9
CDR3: CASSLRSANTGELFF
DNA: TGTGCCAGCAGCTTAAGGAGCGCGAACACCGGGGAGCTGTTTTTT

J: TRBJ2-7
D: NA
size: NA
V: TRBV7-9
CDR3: CASSLSAIGIGPNSYEQYF
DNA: TGTGCCAGCAGCTTATCGGCTATTGGGATAGGGCCCAATTCCTACGAGCAGTACTTC

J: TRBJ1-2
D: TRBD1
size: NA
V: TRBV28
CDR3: CASSFSGTGGYTF
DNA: TGTGCCAGCAGTTTTAGTGGGACAGGCGGCTACACCTTC

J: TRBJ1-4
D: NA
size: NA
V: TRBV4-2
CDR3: CASSQGTENEKLFF
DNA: TGTGCCAGCAGCCAAGGAACAGAGAATGAAAAACTGTTTTTT

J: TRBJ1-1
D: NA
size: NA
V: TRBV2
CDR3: CASKAVWGADTEAFF
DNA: TGTGCCAGCAAAGCTGTATGGGGGGCGGACACTGAAGCTTTCTTT